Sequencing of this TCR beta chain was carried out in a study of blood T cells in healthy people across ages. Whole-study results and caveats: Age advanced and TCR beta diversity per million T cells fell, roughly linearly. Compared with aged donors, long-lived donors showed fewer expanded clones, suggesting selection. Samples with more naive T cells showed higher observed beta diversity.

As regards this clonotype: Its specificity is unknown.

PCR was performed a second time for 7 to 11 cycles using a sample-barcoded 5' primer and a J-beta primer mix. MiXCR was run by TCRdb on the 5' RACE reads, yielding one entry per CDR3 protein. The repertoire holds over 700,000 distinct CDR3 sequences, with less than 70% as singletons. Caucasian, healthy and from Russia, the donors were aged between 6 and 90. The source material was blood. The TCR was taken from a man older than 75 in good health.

The CDR3, as DNA: TGTGCCAGCAGCAAAGAATGGGGGACAGAATATCAGCCCCAGCATTTT. Its translation: CASSKEWGTEYQPQHF. The chain couples TRBV21-1 to TRBJ1-5; TRBD1, the D gene given by the table, was not confirmed from the DNA. TRBV21-1 constitutes a pseudogene. The CDR3 extends over 16 amino acids.